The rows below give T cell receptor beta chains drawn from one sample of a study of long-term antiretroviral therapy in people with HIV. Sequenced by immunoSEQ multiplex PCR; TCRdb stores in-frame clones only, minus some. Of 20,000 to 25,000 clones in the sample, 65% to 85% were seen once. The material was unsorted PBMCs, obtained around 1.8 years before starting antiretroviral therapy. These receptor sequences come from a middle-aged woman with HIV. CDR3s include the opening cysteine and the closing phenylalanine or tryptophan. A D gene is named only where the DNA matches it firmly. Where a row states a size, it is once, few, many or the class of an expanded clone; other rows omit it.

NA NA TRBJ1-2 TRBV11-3 CASSLPSTGYTF TGTGCCAGCAGCCTCCCTTCGACCGGCTACACCTTC
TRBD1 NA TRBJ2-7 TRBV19 CASSTGGYEQYF TGTGCCAGTAGTACAGGGGGTTACGAGCAGTACTTC
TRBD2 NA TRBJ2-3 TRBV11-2 CASSLTSGGAGDTQYF TGTGCCAGCAGCCTCACTAGCGGGGGGGCCGGTGATACGCAGTATTTT
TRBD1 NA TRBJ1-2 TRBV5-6 CASSPGQGIYGYTF TGTGCCAGCAGCCCAGGACAGGGGATCTATGGCTACACCTTC
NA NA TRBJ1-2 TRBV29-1 CSVLFGGAYGYTF TGCAGCGTGCTTTTTGGTGGCGCGTATGGCTACACCTTC
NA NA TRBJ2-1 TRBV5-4 CASSLERFSYNEQFF TGTGCCAGCAGCTTGGAGCGGTTCTCCTACAATGAGCAGTTCTTC
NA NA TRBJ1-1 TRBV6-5 CASTEAGYTEAFF TGTGCCAGCACGGAAGCAGGATACACTGAAGCTTTCTTT
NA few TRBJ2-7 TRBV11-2 CASSLGQWSSYEQYF TGTGCCAGCAGCTTGGGGCAGTGGAGCTCCTACGAGCAGTACTTC
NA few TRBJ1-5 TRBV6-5 CASRGSGYQPQHF TGTGCCAGCAGGGGCAGCGGTTATCAGCCCCAGCATTTT
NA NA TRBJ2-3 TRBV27 CASSLTRGTQYF TGTGCCAGCAGCTTGACCCGTGGTACGCAGTATTTT
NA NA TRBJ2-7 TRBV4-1 CASSPETSYYEQYF TGCGCCAGCAGCCCCGAGACATCCTACTACGAGCAGTACTTC
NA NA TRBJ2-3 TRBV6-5 CASSSGLEEGTDTQYF TGTGCCAGCAGTTCGGGCCTAGAAGAAGGCACAGATACGCAGTATTTT
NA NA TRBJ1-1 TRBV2 CASRESRGNTEAFF TGTGCCAGCAGGGAGAGCAGGGGGAACACTGAAGCTTTCTTT
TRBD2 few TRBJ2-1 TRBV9 CASSADGGSLYNEQFF TGTGCCAGCAGCGCAGACGGCGGGAGCCTATACAATGAGCAGTTCTTC
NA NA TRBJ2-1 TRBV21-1 CASSHGTSGMHEQFF TGTGCCAGCAGCCACGGGACTAGCGGGATGCATGAGCAGTTCTTC
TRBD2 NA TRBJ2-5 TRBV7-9 CASTQIAGLGETQYF TGTGCCAGCACCCAAATAGCGGGGTTAGGAGAGACCCAGTACTTC
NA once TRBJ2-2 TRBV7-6 CASSVPRGGENTGELFF TGTGCCAGCAGCGTCCCAAGGGGGGGCGAGAACACCGGGGAGCTGTTTTTT
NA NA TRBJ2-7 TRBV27 CASSLRTTQYEQYF TGTGCCAGCAGTTTACGCACGACTCAATACGAGCAGTACTTC
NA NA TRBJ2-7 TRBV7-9 CASSSTQTDSLSYEQYF TGTGCCAGCAGCTCTACTCAAACAGATTCCCTCTCCTACGAGCAGTACTTC
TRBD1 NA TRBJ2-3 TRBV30 CAWSVGTASTDTQYF TGTGCCTGGAGTGTCGGGACAGCCAGCACAGATACGCAGTATTTT
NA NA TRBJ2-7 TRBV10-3 CAISVTVLTYEQYF TGTGCCATCAGTGTAACAGTCCTTACCTACGAGCAGTACTTC
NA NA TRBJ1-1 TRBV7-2 CASSIGVLTEAFF TGTGCCAGCAGCATAGGGGTCCTGACTGAAGCTTTCTTT
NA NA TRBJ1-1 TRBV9 CASGGTPTEAFF TGTGCCAGCGGGGGGACGCCCACTGAAGCTTTCTTT
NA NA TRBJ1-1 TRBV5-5 CASSLVGDTEAFF TGTGCCAGCAGCTTGGTGGGAGACACTGAAGCTTTCTTT
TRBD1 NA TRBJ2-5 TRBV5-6 CASSGETGTGRETQYF TGTGCCAGCAGCGGTGAAACCGGGACAGGGCGCGAGACCCAGTACTTC
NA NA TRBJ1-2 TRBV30 CAWSNGDTYGYTF TGTGCCTGGAGTAACGGGGATACCTATGGCTACACCTTC
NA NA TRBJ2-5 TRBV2 CASGRGTQETQYF TGTGCCAGCGGGCGCGGGACCCAAGAGACCCAGTACTTC